Below are 11 T cell receptor beta chains sequenced from a single sample in a study of cytomegalovirus exposure and HLA in healthy donors. PCR used 60 Vbeta primers and 13 Jbeta primers. Sequencing used immunoSEQ multiplex PCR; TCRdb keeps in-frame clones, though not all of them. Here the sample spans 100,000 to 150,000 clones, around 80% being singletons. Sequenced input: PBMCs. These receptors all stem from a woman aged 25-40 years in good health and CMV-seronegative.

The chain combines TRBV9 with TRBJ1-1, with D unclear. Germline V gene sequence: CDR1 SGDLS, CDR2 YYNGEE. The CDR3 length is 15 residues. V shed 1 base and J shed 1 base, with 11 bases lying between them. CDR3: CASSVSREGNTEAFF. CDR3 bases: TGTGCCAGCAGCGTATCGAGGGAAGGGAACACTGAAGCTTTCTTT.

The chain uses TRBV18 and TRBJ1-6; no firm D call. Germline CDR1 is KGHSH and CDR2 is LQKENI. The CDR3 loop spans 17 amino acids. Trimming stripped 0 bases from V and 6 bases from J, with 15 bases between. The CDR3: CASSPPGSSARNSPLHF. In DNA, the CDR3 is TGTGCCAGCTCACCACCGGGGAGTTCGGCTCGTAATTCACCCCTCCACTTT. The whole variable domain, filled in from reference TRBV18 and TRBJ1-6, reads NAGVMQNPRHLVRRRGQEARLRCSPMKGHSHVYWYRQLPEEGLKFMVYLQKENIIDESGMPKERFSAEFPKEGPSILRIQQVVRGDSAAYFCASSPPGSSARNSPLHFGNGTRLTVT.

In DNA, the CDR3 is TGTGCCTCCGGGTGGGGCCTGGAATCACCCCTCCACTTT. This translates into CASGWGLESPLHF. The rearrangement uses TRBV19 and TRBJ1-6; maybe TRBD1 (5 bases). Germline assignment: CDR1 LNHDA and CDR2 SQIVND (reference sequence). The CDR3 length is 13 residues. V dropped 11 bases and J dropped 10 bases, with 18 bases sitting between them.

The chain couples TRBV6-1 to TRBJ2-5; TRBD1 matches 9 bases. CDR3 length: 16 residues. J gave up 0 bases and V 2 bases, and 4 bases lay outside the gene matches. Germline-derived CDR1 and CDR2 are MNHNS and SASEGT. The CDR3 region is CASSELGQGYQETQYF. CDR3 DNA: TGTGCCAGCAGTGAATTGGGACAGGGATACCAAGAGACCCAGTACTTC.

This clone showed up just a few times. V and J are TRBV6-4 and TRBJ1-6; perhaps TRBD1 as D (6 bases). V was clipped by 6 bases and J by 5 bases, with 11 bases between them. The germline V gene encodes CDR1 MRHNA and CDR2 SNTAGT. The CDR3 has 14 residues. CDR3 residues: CASSPGHHNSPLHF. CDR3 bases: TGTGCCAGCAGCCCGGGACACCATAATTCACCCCTCCACTTT.

A word on this clone: A much larger clone differs from this one at a single base, so this may be a read error. Other DNA sequences of this sample code for an identical CDR3. This chain links TRBV7-2 with TRBJ1-6; 8 bases match TRBD1. The CDR3 spans 14 residues. Germline loops: CDR1 SGHTA, CDR2 FQGNSA. The CDR3 loop is CASSPGQGLRGLHF. Written as DNA, the CDR3 is TGTGCCAGCAGCCCAGGACAGGGTTTAAGGGGCCTCCACTTC.

This clone was detected a few times. The gene calls are TRBV5-4 and TRBJ2-1, with 8 bases that match TRBD2. CDR1 is SGHNT, CDR2 YYREEE, per germline (reference sequence). The CDR3 consists of 15 residues. J lost 4 bases, V lost 4 bases, and 7 bases had no gene match. The CDR3 DNA reads as TGTGCCAGCAGCGGGGCTAGCGGGTCTTACAATGAGCAGTTCTTC. Translating it yields CASSGASGSYNEQFF.

This chain uses TRBV9 with TRBJ2-3, with TRBD2 matching over 8 bases. V lost 4 bases, J lost 5 bases, and 12 bases stayed unmatched. The CDR3 is 16 residues long. The germline CDR1 and CDR2 sequences are SGDLS and YYNGEE. CDR3 sequence: CASSPQGAGAVDTQYF. The CDR3 nucleotides are TGTGCCAGCAGCCCCCAAGGAGCGGGAGCGGTAGATACGCAGTATTTT.

This chain joins TRBV7-9 and TRBJ1-1, with 9 bases identical to TRBD1. Germline V lookup: CDR1 SEHNR, CDR2 FQNEAQ (reference sequence). The CDR3 covers 15 residues. V lost 6 bases and J lost 0; bases outside the gene matches: 5. Here the CDR3 DNA reads TGTGCCAGCAGACCAGGACAGGGGTTGAACACTGAAGCTTTCTTT. This codes for CASRPGQGLNTEAFF.

The chain couples TRBV6-4 to TRBJ2-1, with TRBD2 identical over 10 bases. Germline V CDR1 and CDR2: MRHNA, SNTAGT. The V gene end was trimmed by 7 bases and the J gene end by 15 bases; junction bases not matched to a gene: 18. The CDR3 consists of 15 residues. CDR3 bases: TGTGCCAGCAACACCGAAAGTAGCGGGGGGCTTCCCCCGTTCTTC. Translating gives CASNTESSGGLPPFF.

The V and J genes are TRBV7-9 and TRBJ1-3, with D perhaps matching TRBD1 (6 bases). The CDR3 loop spans 15 amino acids. Germline V gives CDR1 SEHNR, CDR2 FQNEAQ (reference sequence). With 6 bases removed from V and 4 bases from J, the gap between germline ends came to 16 bases. CDR3 protein: CASSMGGADGNTIYF. CDR3 nucleotide sequence: TGTGCCAGCAGTATGGGGGGGGCGGACGGAAACACCATATATTTT.